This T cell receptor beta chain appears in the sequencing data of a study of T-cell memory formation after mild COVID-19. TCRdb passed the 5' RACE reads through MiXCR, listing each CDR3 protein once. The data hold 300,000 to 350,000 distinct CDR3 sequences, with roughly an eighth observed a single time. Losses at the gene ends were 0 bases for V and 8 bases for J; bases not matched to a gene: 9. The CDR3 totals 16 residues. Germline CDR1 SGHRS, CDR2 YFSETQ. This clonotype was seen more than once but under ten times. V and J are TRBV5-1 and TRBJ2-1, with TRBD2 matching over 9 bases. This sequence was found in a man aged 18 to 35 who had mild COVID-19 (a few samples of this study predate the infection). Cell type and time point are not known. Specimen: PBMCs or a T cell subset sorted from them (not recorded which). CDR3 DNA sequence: TGCGCCAGCAGCTTGGCCCCGGCGGGGGGGCCTCATGAGCAGTTCTTC. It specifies CASSLAPAGGPHEQFF.